This entry concerns a single TCR beta chain. This specimen comes from a study of T cell responses to AZD1222 COVID-19 vaccine. Trimming removed 5 bases from V and 3 bases from J, with 6 bases in between. Germline lookup yields CDR1 SGHDT and CDR2 YYEEEE. The CDR3 covers 11 residues. Repertoires were generated with immunoSEQ multiplex PCR, while TCRdb's copy carries only in-frame clones and drops some. The sample records roughly 120,000 clones, 70% to 90% being singletons. This material consisted of peripheral blood, taken 28 days after the second AZD1222 dose. The rearrangement joins TRBV5-6 to TRBJ2-7, with D hard to call. The receptor comes from an adult who received the AZD1222 COVID-19 vaccine. CDR3 nucleotide sequence: TGTGCCAGCAGTCGGAACTACGAGCAGTACTTC. Amino acids: CASSRNYEQYF.